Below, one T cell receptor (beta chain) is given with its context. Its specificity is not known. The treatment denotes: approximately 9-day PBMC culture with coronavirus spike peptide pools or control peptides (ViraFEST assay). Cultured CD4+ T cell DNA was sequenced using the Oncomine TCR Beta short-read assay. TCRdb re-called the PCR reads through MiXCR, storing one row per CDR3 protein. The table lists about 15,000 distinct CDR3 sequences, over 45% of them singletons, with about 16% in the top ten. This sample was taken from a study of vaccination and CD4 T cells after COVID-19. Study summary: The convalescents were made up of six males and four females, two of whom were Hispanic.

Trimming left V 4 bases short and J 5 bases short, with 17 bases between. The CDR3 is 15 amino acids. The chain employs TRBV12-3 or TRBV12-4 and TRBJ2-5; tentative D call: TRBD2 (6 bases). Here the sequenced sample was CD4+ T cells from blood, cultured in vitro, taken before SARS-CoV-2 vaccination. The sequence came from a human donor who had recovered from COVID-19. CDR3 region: CASSSAAGTWETQYF. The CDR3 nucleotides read TGTGCCAGCAGTTCGGCGGCGGGGACCTGGGAGACCCAGTACTTC.